These 2 T cell receptor beta chains originate from one sample sequenced in a study of T cells after yellow fever vaccination. In TCRdb, the 5' RACE reads were re-called with MiXCR into one record per CDR3 protein. The profile shows around 320,000 distinct CDR3 sequences, about 4.5% of them singletons. This material consisted of PBMCs, taken 15 days after the yellow fever booster vaccination. Every receptor here comes from a man younger than 35 who received the YFV17D yellow fever vaccine.

This chain connects TRBV29-1 to TRBJ1-1; maybe TRBD1 (6 bases). This CDR3 comprises 14 residues. V was pared by 3 bases and J by 1 base, with 12 bases between. CDR1 is SQVTM, CDR2 ANQGSEA, per germline. CDR3 region: CSVEFLGQNTEAFF. The CDR3 DNA follows: TGCAGCGTTGAGTTTCTGGGACAGAACACTGAAGCTTTCTTT.

This clonotype was observed at least ten times. The chain couples TRBV12-3 or TRBV12-4 to TRBJ1-2; D might be TRBD1 (6 bases). V shed 4 bases and J shed 0 bases, with 12 bases lying between them. The length of the CDR3 is 15 residues. Here the CDR3 reads CASSWRPGANYGYTF. As DNA, the CDR3 is TGTGCCAGCAGTTGGAGACCAGGGGCTAACTATGGCTACACCTTC.